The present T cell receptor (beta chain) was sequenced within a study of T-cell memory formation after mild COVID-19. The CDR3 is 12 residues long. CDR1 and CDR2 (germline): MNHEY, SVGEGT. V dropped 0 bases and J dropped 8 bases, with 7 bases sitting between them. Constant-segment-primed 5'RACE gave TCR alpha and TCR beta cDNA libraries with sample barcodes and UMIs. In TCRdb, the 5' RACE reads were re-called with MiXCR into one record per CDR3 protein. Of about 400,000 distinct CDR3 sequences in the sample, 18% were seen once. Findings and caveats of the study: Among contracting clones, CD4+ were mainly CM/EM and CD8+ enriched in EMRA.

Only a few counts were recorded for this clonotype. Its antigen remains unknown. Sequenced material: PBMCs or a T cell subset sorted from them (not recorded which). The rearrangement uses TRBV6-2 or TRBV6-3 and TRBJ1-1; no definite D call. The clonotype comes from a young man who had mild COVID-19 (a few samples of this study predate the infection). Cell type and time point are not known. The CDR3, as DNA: TGTGCCAGCAGTTACTCCGCAATCGAAGCTTTCTTT. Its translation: CASSYSAIEAFF.